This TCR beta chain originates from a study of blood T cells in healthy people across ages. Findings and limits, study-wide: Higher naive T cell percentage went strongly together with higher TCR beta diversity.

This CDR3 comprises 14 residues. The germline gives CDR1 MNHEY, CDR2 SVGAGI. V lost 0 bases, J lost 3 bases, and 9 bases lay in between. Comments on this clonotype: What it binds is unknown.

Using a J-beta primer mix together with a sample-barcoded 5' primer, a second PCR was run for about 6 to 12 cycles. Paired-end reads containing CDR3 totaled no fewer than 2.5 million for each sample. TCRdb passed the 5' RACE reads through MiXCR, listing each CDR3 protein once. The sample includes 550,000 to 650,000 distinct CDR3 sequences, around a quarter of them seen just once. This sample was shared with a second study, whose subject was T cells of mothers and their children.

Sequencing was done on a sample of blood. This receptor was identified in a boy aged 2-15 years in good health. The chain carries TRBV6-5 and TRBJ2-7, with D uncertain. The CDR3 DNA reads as TGTGCCAGCAGTTACTCCGGTCAGCGCTACGAGCAGTACTTC. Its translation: CASSYSGQRYEQYF.